Listed here are 31 T cell receptor beta chains from one sample, sequenced in a study of cytomegalovirus exposure and HLA in healthy donors. Researchers ran the PCR with 60 Vbeta and 13 Jbeta primers. Generated by immunoSEQ multiplex PCR, the TCRdb table keeps only in-frame clones and is missing some. The sample has 140,000 to 150,000 clones, nearly 90% seen once. The sample taken for sequencing was PBMCs. The receptors derive from a woman aged 40 to 50 in good health and CMV-seronegative.

V gene TRBV9 combines with J gene TRBJ1-2; TRBD1 agrees at 11 bases. The CDR3 is 16 amino acids. Germline CDR1 and CDR2: SGDLS and YYNGEE. V lost 0 bases to trimming and J lost 3 bases; unmatched junction nucleotides: 4. CDR3 nucleotides: TGTGCCAGCAGCGTAGGGGGGGGACAGGGGGACTATGGCTACACCTTC. The encoded protein is CASSVGGGQGDYGYTF.

V gene TRBV4-1 combines with J gene TRBJ1-1; D may be TRBD1 (6 bases). With 2 bases removed from V and 3 bases from J, the gap between germline ends came to 13 bases. CDR1 and CDR2 (germline): MGHRA, YSYEKL. The CDR3 spans 15 residues. CDR3 DNA: TGCGCCAGCAGCCAACAGGGGACCGCGTACACTGAAGCTTTCTTT. Translated: CASSQQGTAYTEAFF.

The V gene is TRBV4-3, the J gene TRBJ2-1, with 15 bases lining up with TRBD2. Germline V gives CDR1 LGHNA, CDR2 YSLEER. The J segment lost 7 bases and the V segment lost 2 bases, leaving 3 bases of the junction unmatched. The CDR3 covers 16 residues. This CDR3 reads CASSQFGTSGRNEQFF. CDR3 nucleotide sequence: TGCGCCAGCAGCCAATTCGGGACTAGCGGGAGGAATGAGCAGTTCTTC.

V gene TRBV13 combines with J gene TRBJ1-2; 11 bases line up with TRBD1. The V gene's germline CDR1 is PRHDT and CDR2 FYEKMQ (reference sequence). V lost 4 bases, J lost 6 bases, and 10 bases stayed unmatched. The CDR3 sequence is 16 residues long. The CDR3 nucleotides are TGTGCCAGCAGCTACCTTGGGACAGGGGGGCTAAATGGCTACACCTTC. Amino acids: CASSYLGTGGLNGYTF.

V usage is TRBV5-4 and J usage is TRBJ2-3, with 12 bases fitting TRBD2. The CDR3 has 14 residues. The ends lost 5 bases at V and 6 bases at J; junction bases unmatched: 4. Germline assignment: CDR1 SGHNT and CDR2 YYREEE (reference sequence). The CDR3 nucleotides are TGTGCCAGCAGATCCGGGACTAGCGGGGATACGCAGTATTTT. It codes for CASRSGTSGDTQYF.

V is TRBV5-1 and J is TRBJ2-1; perhaps TRBD2 as D (6 bases). V was clipped by 2 bases and J by 2 bases, with 11 bases between them. Germline values: CDR1 SGHRS, CDR2 YFSETQ. This CDR3 spans 15 amino acids. The CDR3 sequence is CASSLGGATYNEQFF. The CDR3 DNA reads as TGCGCCAGCAGCTTAGGCGGGGCTACCTACAATGAGCAGTTCTTC.

V usage is TRBV5-1 and J usage is TRBJ2-5, with D tentatively TRBD2 (6 bases). CDR1 and CDR2 from the germline V gene are SGHRS and YFSETQ. The germline V and J ends were trimmed by 2 bases and 4 bases, with 12 bases remaining between them. The CDR3 is 14 amino acids. This CDR3 is CASSFYGSRETQYF. The CDR3 DNA sequence: TGCGCCAGCAGCTTCTACGGGAGCAGAGAGACCCAGTACTTC.

The rearrangement links TRBV6-1 to TRBJ2-7; TRBD1 matches at 9 bases. V trimming: 10 bases; J trimming: 1 base; junction bases outside the gene matches: 11. The CDR3 contains 15 residues. In germline, CDR1 is MNHNS, CDR2 SASEGT. CDR3 in amino acids: CATTTGGAGSYEQYF. Here the CDR3 DNA reads TGTGCCACTACCACAGGGGGCGCAGGGTCCTACGAGCAGTACTTC.

The chain recombines TRBV7-3 with TRBJ2-5; D remains unclear. Germline CDR1 reads SGHTA; CDR2 reads FQGTGA. The CDR3 has 14 amino acids. The V end lost 1 base, the J end lost 5 bases, and 11 bases lay between the germline ends. CDR3 sequence: CASSLRSSSETQYF. Written as DNA, the CDR3 is TGTGCCAGCAGCTTAAGATCAAGTAGCGAGACCCAGTACTTC.

The rearrangement uses TRBV10-3 and TRBJ2-7; TRBD1 aligns across 7 bases. Germline values: CDR1 ENHRY, CDR2 SYGVKD. V was pared by 2 bases and J by 7 bases, with 17 bases of the junction left unmatched. The CDR3 is 17 amino acids. This chain's CDR3 is CAISETNRGRQNREQYF. CDR3 in DNA: TGTGCCATCAGTGAGACGAACAGGGGCCGACAGAATAGGGAGCAGTACTTC.

The rearrangement uses TRBV7-8 and TRBJ2-7; weak D call: TRBD1 (6 bases). The CDR3 loop spans 16 amino acids. Germline CDR1 SGHVS, CDR2 FQNEAQ. V lost 0 bases and J lost 3, with 15 bases in between. The CDR3 DNA sequence: TGTGCCAGCAGCTTAGCGCTTGGCAGGGGTGGCTACGAGCAGTACTTC. Its protein is CASSLALGRGGYEQYF.

This chain links TRBV11-3 with TRBJ2-1; D perhaps matches TRBD2 (6 bases). The CDR3 sequence is 13 residues long. V was shortened by 5 bases and J by 5 bases, with 10 bases between the two germline ends. From germline, CDR1 is SGHNT and CDR2 YENEEA. CDR3: CASSPRRDNEQFF. The CDR3 DNA reads as TGTGCCAGCAGCCCACGGAGGGACAATGAGCAGTTCTTC.

The V call is TRBV7-9, the J call TRBJ1-1, with 12 bases aligning to TRBD1. Germline CDR1 and CDR2: SEHNR and FQNEAQ (reference sequence). V lost 4 bases and J lost 10; bases outside the gene matches: 10. This CDR3 has 15 residues. In DNA, the CDR3 is TGTGCCAGCAGCTCTGCCGGGACAGGGGGCTCGGGAGCTTTCTTT. It specifies CASSSAGTGGSGAFF.

V gene TRBV7-8 combines with J gene TRBJ2-2; 13 positions match TRBD2. Trimming took 3 bases from V and 10 from J; bases not matched to a gene: 17. Germline V gene sequence: CDR1 SGHVS, CDR2 FQNEAQ. CDR3 length equals 19 residues. CDR3 nucleotide sequence: TGTGCCAGCAGCTTGCGAACTAGCGGGAGGGCCGCCGGAACTGCGGAGCTGTTTTTT. Protein product: CASSLRTSGRAAGTAELFF.

The DNA of the CDR3 is TGCGCCAGCAGCCCCCTAGCGGGAGGAATGTACAATGAGCAGTTCTTC. Translating gives CASSPLAGGMYNEQFF. The chain employs TRBV5-1 and TRBJ2-1; 11 positions match TRBD2. The CDR3 is 16 residues long. The junction had 7 bases not matched to a gene; V was cut back by 4 bases and J by 4 bases. CDR1 SGHRS and CDR2 YFSETQ come from the germline V gene.

The chain is built from TRBV6-1 and TRBJ2-1; TRBD2 agrees at 7 bases. The J segment lost 3 bases and the V segment lost 3 bases, leaving 2 bases of the junction unmatched. The CDR3 contains 14 residues. CDR1 is MNHNS and CDR2 is SASEGT in the germline V gene. DNA of the CDR3: TGTGCCAGCAGTGACAGCGGGGACTACAATGAGCAGTTCTTC. This gives the protein CASSDSGDYNEQFF.

The chain carries TRBV20-1 and TRBJ2-7; 7 bases align to TRBD2. The V segment lost 5 bases and the J segment 3 bases; nucleotides outside the gene matches: 1. The CDR3 covers 11 residues. Per germline, CDR1 DFQATT and CDR2 SNEGSKA (reference sequence). The CDR3 DNA sequence: TGCAGTGCTGAGCGGGACTACGAGCAGTACTTC. Translation: CSAERDYEQYF.

On this clone itself: The junction and the germline gene differ at one end; a read error may be behind it. V and J are TRBV5-4 and TRBJ2-3; 8 positions agree with TRBD2. Germline V gene data show CDR1 as SGHNT and CDR2 as YYREEE (reference sequence). This CDR3 region has 17 residues. Here the CDR3 reads CASSADSGARTTNTQYF. The CDR3 coding sequence is TGTGCCAGCAGCGCTGATAGCGGGGCAAGGACCACAAATACGCAGTATTTT.

This chain joins TRBV10-2 and TRBJ2-2; 7 bases agree with TRBD2. Trimming removed 8 bases from V and 5 bases from J; junction bases left unmatched: 5. Germline values: CDR1 WSHSY, CDR2 SAAADI. The CDR3 sequence is 13 residues long. CDR3 in amino acids: CASRGEGTGELFF. The CDR3 DNA is TGCGCCAGCCGGGGGGAAGGGACCGGGGAGCTGTTTTTT.

The V gene is TRBV10-3, the J gene TRBJ2-7, with TRBD1 matching over 7 bases. V trimming: 6 bases; J trimming: 6 bases; junction bases outside the gene matches: 8. Germline assignment: CDR1 ENHRY and CDR2 SYGVKD. The CDR3 is 13 residues long. CDR3 amino acids: CAIRDRESTEQYF. Here the CDR3 DNA reads TGTGCCATCAGAGACAGGGAGTCCACCGAGCAGTACTTC.

V gene TRBV5-6 combines with J gene TRBJ2-1, with no clear D. The CDR3 consists of 15 residues. V dropped 2 bases and J dropped 0 bases, with 9 bases sitting between them. Looked up from germline, CDR1 is SGHDT and CDR2 is YYEEEE. The CDR3 DNA reads TGTGCCAGCAGCTTCGGGTTGAGCTCCTACAATGAGCAGTTCTTC. Translated, it gives CASSFGLSSYNEQFF. The full variable domain, its missing parts supplied by reference TRBV5-6 and TRBJ2-1, is DAGVTQSPTHLIKTRGQQVTLRCSPKSGHDTVSWYQQALGQGPQFIFQYYEEEERQRGNFPDRFSGHQFPNYSSELNVNALLLGDSALYLCASSFGLSSYNEQFFGPGTRLTVL.

V is TRBV6-6 and J is TRBJ2-3; a weak D match, TRBD2 (6 bases). The germline V gene encodes CDR1 MNHNY and CDR2 SVGAGI (reference sequence). The CDR3 sequence is 14 residues long. V dropped 8 bases and J dropped 0 bases, with 12 bases sitting between them. The CDR3 sequence is CASQTGTSTDTQYF. DNA of the CDR3: TGTGCCAGCCAAACTGGGACTAGCACAGATACGCAGTATTTT.

This clone has a handful of counts. The junction differs from germline at one of its ends, possibly a read error. The same CDR3 also results from other DNA sequences found in this sample. The chain uses TRBV7-9 and TRBJ2-7; no reliable D call. The germline V gene has CDR1 SEHNR and CDR2 FQNEAQ (reference sequence). The CDR3 sequence is 11 residues long. Here the CDR3 reads CSSSPGYEQYF. CDR3 DNA: TGTTCCAGCAGCCCCGGGTACGAGCAGTACTTC.

This CDR3 reads CATRPSGEETQYF. The CDR3 coding sequence is TGTGCCACCAGACCGTCGGGGGAAGAGACCCAGTACTTC. The chain employs TRBV19 and TRBJ2-5, with D possibly matching TRBD2 (6 bases). V shed 10 bases and J shed 3 bases, with 15 bases lying between them. The germline gives CDR1 LNHDA, CDR2 SQIVND (reference sequence). The CDR3 runs 13 residues.

The chain joins TRBV19 to TRBJ2-7, with TRBD2 as a possible D gene (5 bases). CDR3 length: 12 amino acids. Germline CDR1 reads LNHDA; CDR2 reads SQIVND (reference sequence). V was shortened by 6 bases and J by 4 bases, with 10 bases between the two germline ends. The CDR3 coding sequence is TGTGCCAGTAGCCTCTCGGGGTACGAGCAGTACTTC. This sequence encodes CASSLSGYEQYF.

This clone is deemed medium-sized. The chain is built from TRBV5-1 and TRBJ2-7; 7 nucleotides agree with TRBD2. Germline loops: CDR1 SGHRS, CDR2 YFSETQ. This CDR3 contains 15 residues. J lost 2 bases, V lost 3 bases, and 8 bases had no gene match. The CDR3 sequence: CASSWLPGGTYEQYF. CDR3 sequence (DNA): TGCGCCAGCAGCTGGCTGCCCGGGGGGACCTACGAGCAGTACTTC.

This clone was observed a single time. The CDR3 DNA reads as TGTGCCAGCAGCTCCCGGACAGTGAGCTCCTACGAGCAGTACTTC. It encodes CASSSRTVSSYEQYF. V is TRBV5-5 and J is TRBJ2-7, with a tentative D call TRBD1 (6 bases). The length of the CDR3 is 15 residues. Germline loops: CDR1 SGHKS, CDR2 YYEKEE (reference sequence). Trimming cost V 3 bases and J 0 bases, with 13 bases left between them.

The chain couples TRBV29-1 to TRBJ1-1; 12 nucleotides line up with TRBD1. The CDR3 is 13 residues long. CDR1 is SQVTM and CDR2 is ANQGSEA in the germline V gene. Trimming took 7 bases from V and 10 from J; bases not matched to a gene: 10. The CDR3 bases are TGCAGCGCCCACGGGACAGGGGGCGTTCCAGCTTTCTTT. This sequence encodes CSAHGTGGVPAFF.

This clone has a handful of counts. This rearrangement joins TRBV6-5 to TRBJ1-1; 10 bases are a match to TRBD1. V trimming: 2 bases; J trimming: 10 bases; junction bases outside the gene matches: 4. Germline CDR1 is MNHEY and CDR2 is SVGAGI. This CDR3 spans 13 amino acids. The CDR3 DNA reads TGTGCCAGCAGTTACGGGGACAGGGGACCAGCTTTCTTT. Protein sequence: CASSYGDRGPAFF.

The chain joins TRBV29-1 to TRBJ2-1; TRBD1 is a possible D gene (6 bases). V lost 6 bases and J lost 4, with 13 bases in between. This CDR3 has 13 amino acids. Germline V gene data show CDR1 as SQVTM and CDR2 as ANQGSEA. CDR3 amino acids: CSVRPRGYNEQFF. The CDR3 nucleotides read TGCAGCGTACGACCGAGGGGGTACAATGAGCAGTTCTTC.

The chain combines TRBV4-3 with TRBJ2-1, with a weak D call TRBD2 (6 bases). The germline gives CDR1 LGHNA, CDR2 YSLEER. CDR3 length: 14 amino acids. Trimming took 1 base from V and 6 from J, leaving 10 bases between them. CDR3 in DNA: TGCGCCAGCAGCCAAGGACTAGAAGGCAATGAGCAGTTCTTC. Translation: CASSQGLEGNEQFF.